A selection of T cell receptor beta chains follows, all from one sample in a study of early T cells in non-severe SARS-CoV-2 infection. Using its own MiXCR run on the 5' RACE reads, TCRdb lists one record per CDR3 protein. The top ten hold more than 7% of the sample, which has tens of thousands of distinct CDR3 sequences, more than 3.5% seen once. The sequenced material came from whole blood. These receptors all stem from an adult who was a healthcare worker with PCR-confirmed SARS-CoV-2 infection or an uninfected control (not recorded which). CDR3s include the opening cysteine and the closing phenylalanine or tryptophan. Fields, in order: D gene, J gene, V gene, clone size, CDR3 protein, CDR3 DNA. A D gene is named only where the DNA matches it firmly. Clone size is shown for a subset of rows, as once, few, many or a class of expanded clone.

TRBD1	TRBJ2-5	TRBV10-3	once	CAISDPDRDKETQYF	TGTGCCATCAGTGATCCGGACAGGGACAAAGAGACCCAGTACTTC
TRBD1	TRBJ2-7	TRBV29-1	few	CSVAPGQAYEQYF	TGCAGCGTAGCACCGGGACAGGCCTACGAGCAGTACTTC
TRBD1	TRBJ2-7	TRBV4-3	many	CASSQDYGQGEREQYF	TGCGCCAGCAGCCAAGATTACGGACAGGGGGAACGCGAGCAGTACTTC
-	TRBJ2-2	TRBV20-1	-	CSARDVWGTGELFF	TGCAGTGCTAGAGACGTTTGGGGAACCGGGGAGCTGTTTTTT
-	TRBJ2-7	TRBV9	-	CASSVGDWGPAYEQYF	TGTGCCAGCAGCGTAGGTGATTGGGGTCCGGCGTACGAGCAGTACTTC
-	TRBJ1-2	TRBV5-1	medium-sized	CASSRAVANYGYTF	TGCGCCAGCAGCCGGGCGGTCGCTAACTATGGCTACACCTTC
-	TRBJ2-3	TRBV5-1	many	CASSLRVTDTQYF	TGCGCCAGCAGCTTACGGGTCACGGATACGCAGTATTTT
-	TRBJ1-1	TRBV6-2/TRBV6-3	many	CASSYSGAANTEAFF	TGTGCCAGCAGTTACTCCGGGGCCGCGAACACTGAAGCTTTCTTT
-	TRBJ1-1	TRBV29-1	many	CSVFDTEAFF	TGCAGCGTATTCGACACTGAAGCTTTCTTT
-	TRBJ1-2	TRBV29-1	many	CSVEDRNRDGYTF	TGCAGCGTTGAAGACAGGAATCGAGATGGCTACACCTTC
-	TRBJ2-1	TRBV7-9	many	CASSLYSHSGEQFF	TGTGCCAGCAGCCTGTACTCCCATTCGGGGGAGCAGTTCTTC
TRBD2	TRBJ2-7	TRBV29-1	many	CSVRNQRGGSYEQYF	TGCAGCGTGAGAAATCAAAGGGGAGGGAGTTACGAGCAGTACTTC
-	TRBJ1-2	TRBV12-3/TRBV12-4	many	CASSSYGEGSGYTF	TGTGCCAGCAGTTCATACGGGGAGGGGAGTGGCTACACCTTC
-	TRBJ2-1	TRBV4-1	many	CASSPRNGLAWGNEQFF	TGCGCCAGCAGCCCCCGAAATGGGCTAGCGTGGGGGAATGAGCAGTTCTTC
TRBD2	TRBJ2-3	TRBV7-9	many	CASSRSGVSTDTQYF	TGTGCCAGCAGCCGTAGCGGGGTTAGCACAGATACGCAGTATTTT
TRBD1	TRBJ1-5	TRBV28	many	CASSFLGQEGGNQPQHF	TGTGCCAGCAGTTTTCTTGGACAGGAGGGGGGCAATCAGCCCCAGCATTTT
TRBD1	TRBJ2-3	TRBV6-6	-	CASSYSFRTGVSSTDTQYF	TGTGCCAGCAGTTACTCCTTTAGAACAGGGGTCTCTAGCACAGATACGCAGTATTTT
-	TRBJ1-6	TRBV20-1	medium-sized	CSARAPESPSPLHF	TGCAGTGCTAGAGCACCAGAAAGTCCTTCACCCCTCCACTTT
-	TRBJ2-7	TRBV2	few	CASSEFNISEQYF	TGTGCCAGCAGTGAGTTTAACATCTCCGAGCAGTACTTC
TRBD1	TRBJ2-4	TRBV28	many	CASSKQGASDIQYF	TGTGCCAGCAGTAAACAGGGGGCATCAGACATTCAGTACTTC
-	TRBJ2-1	TRBV3-1	many	CASSLYLNEQFF	TGTGCCAGCAGCCTCTACTTAAATGAGCAGTTCTTC
TRBD2	TRBJ2-5	TRBV14	many	CASSQGLAGRQETQYF	TGTGCCAGCAGCCAAGGTCTAGCGGGGAGACAAGAGACCCAGTACTTC
-	TRBJ1-6	TRBV12-3/TRBV12-4	-	CASSLRGSNSPLHF	TGTGCCAGCAGTTTGAGGGGCTCGAATTCACCCCTCCACTTT
-	TRBJ2-6	TRBV7-3	many	CASSLGAGIRPGANVLTF	TGTGCCAGCAGCTTAGGGGCAGGGATACGTCCTGGGGCCAACGTCCTGACTTTC
TRBD1	TRBJ1-1	TRBV6-1	many	CASSRRQGALNTEAFF	TGTGCCAGCAGCCGGAGACAGGGGGCTCTGAACACTGAAGCTTTCTTT
TRBD1	TRBJ1-5	TRBV19	many	CASSGRGQQPQHF	TGTGCCAGTAGTGGACGGGGACAGCAGCCCCAGCATTTT
-	TRBJ2-7	TRBV7-6	few	CASSLAYGAYEQYF	TGTGCCAGCAGCTTAGCGTATGGAGCCTACGAGCAGTACTTC